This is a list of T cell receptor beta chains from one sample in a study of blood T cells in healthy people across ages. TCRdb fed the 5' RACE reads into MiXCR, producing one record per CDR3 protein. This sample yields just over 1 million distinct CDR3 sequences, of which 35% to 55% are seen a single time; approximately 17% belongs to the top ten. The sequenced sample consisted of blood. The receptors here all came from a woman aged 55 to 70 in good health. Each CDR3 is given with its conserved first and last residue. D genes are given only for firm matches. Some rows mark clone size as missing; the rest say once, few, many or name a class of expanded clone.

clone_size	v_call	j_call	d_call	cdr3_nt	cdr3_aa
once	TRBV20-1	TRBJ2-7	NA	TGCAGTGCTAGAGGATCGCGGGGAGGCTACGAGCAGTACTTC	CSARGSRGGYEQYF
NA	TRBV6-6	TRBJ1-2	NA	TGTGCCAGCACTGGTCTCACACTCTATGGCTACACCTTC	CASTGLTLYGYTF
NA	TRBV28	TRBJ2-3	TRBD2	TGTGCCAGCAGTCCTCTAGCGGGAGGAGCGAGAAATACGCAGTATTTT	CASSPLAGGARNTQYF
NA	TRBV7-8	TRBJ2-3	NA	TGTGCCAGCAGCCCGGGGTCCCCTCGGGGCACAGATACGCAGTATTTT	CASSPGSPRGTDTQYF
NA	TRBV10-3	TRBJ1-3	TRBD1	TGTGCCACCAAGGGGGCAACTGCAAGGGAGGGCTCTGGAAACACCATATATTTT	CATKGATAREGSGNTIYF
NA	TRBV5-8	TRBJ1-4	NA	TGTGCCAGCAGCTGGCCGACCGGGACAACCGAAAAACTGTTTTTT	CASSWPTGTTEKLFF
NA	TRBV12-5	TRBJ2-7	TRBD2	TGTGCTAGTCTCCAGCGGGAGCACGAGCAGTACTTC	CASLQREHEQYF
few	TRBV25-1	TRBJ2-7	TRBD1	TGTGCCACCCGACAGGGGGCGGAGTACTTC	CATRQGAEYF
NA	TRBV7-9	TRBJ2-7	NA	TGTGCCAGCAGCTTTCAGGGGTCTCACGAGCAGTACTTC	CASSFQGSHEQYF
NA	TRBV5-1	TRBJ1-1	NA	TGCGCCGCACGCGGTAGCCCGAACACTGAGGCTTTCTTT	CAARGSPNTEAFF
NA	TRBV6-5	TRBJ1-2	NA	TGTGCCAGCAGGAGCAGGGTATACGGCTACACCTTC	CASRSRVYGYTF
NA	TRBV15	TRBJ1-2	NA	TGTGCCACCAGCAGACGGGGAGACGGGTTGAGTGGCTACACCTTC	CATSRRGDGLSGYTF
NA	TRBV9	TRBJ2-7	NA	TGTGCCAGCAGCCCCCGATTTTACAATGAGCAGTACTTC	CASSPRFYNEQYF